This T cell receptor (beta chain) was recovered during a study of memory CD4+ T cells and cytomegalovirus serostatus. Study-wide results and limits: About 40% of the roughly 160 known CMV-associated TCRbeta sequences appeared in CD4+ memory.

The CDR3 consists of 13 residues. Germline values: CDR1 MDHEN, CDR2 SYDVKM. This clone was picked up one time. Its antigen is currently unknown. One junction end disagrees with the germline gene, perhaps due to a read error. Single viable CD3+CD4+CD8-CD45RO+ cells were sorted as the memory CD4+ T cells. Profiling relied on immunoSEQ multiplex PCR, and the TCRdb table lists in-frame clones only, not all of them. The sample holds over 75,000 clones; under 90% are singletons and the top ten take approximately 4%. This receptor was obtained from an adult in good health and CMV-seropositive. V usage is TRBV28 and J usage is TRBJ2-4; TRBD2 aligns across 9 bases. Sequenced sample: memory CD4+ T cells from blood. CDR3 residues: CASSSIFGTSLGF. The CDR3 bases are TGTGCCAGCAGTTCGATCTTCGGGACTAGCTTGGGCTTC.